A single sample is the source of the 8 T cell receptor beta chains below, sequenced in a study of OX40 agonist ivuxolimab in advanced cancers. Produced via immunoSEQ multiplex PCR; TCRdb's table is partial and in-frame only. This sample has about 70,000 clones; about 78% occur once, and the top ten carry about 5.7%. The material was CD4+ or CD8+ T cells sorted from blood, obtained in a trial of the OX40 agonist ivuxolimab. The origin of the receptors is an adult with an advanced solid tumor such as melanoma, head and neck, liver or kidney cancer.

The CDR3 DNA reads TGCGCCAGCAGCCAAGATTCTATCTCGGATCGCGAGCAGTACTTC. Translation: CASSQDSISDREQYF. The chain links TRBV4-3 to TRBJ2-7, with D hard to call. V was cut by 0 bases and J by 6 bases, with 15 bases left in between. This CDR3 region has 15 residues. Germline values: CDR1 LGHNA, CDR2 YSLEER.

The chain is built from TRBV6-5 and TRBJ2-5; TRBD2 agrees at 9 bases. The V segment lost 2 bases and the J segment 2 bases; nucleotides outside the gene matches: 6. The CDR3 sequence is 16 residues long. Germline V lookup: CDR1 MNHEY, CDR2 SVGAGI. As DNA, the CDR3 is TGTGCCAGCAGTTACGTCCTAGCGGGGATTCAAGAGACCCAGTACTTC. Translation: CASSYVLAGIQETQYF.

This rearrangement joins TRBV5-4 to TRBJ2-2; D not resolved. The V and J ends lost 2 bases and 0 bases respectively, with 8 bases between them. CDR1 and CDR2 from the germline V gene are SGHNT and YYREEE (reference sequence). The CDR3 spans 15 residues. CDR3 nucleotides: TGTGCCAGCAGCTTTGGTATGGCGAACACCGGGGAGCTGTTTTTT. It translates to CASSFGMANTGELFF.

There are a few counts of this clone. This chain uses TRBV6-5 with TRBJ1-4, with no clear D. V lost 2 bases and J lost 8, with 12 bases in between. The CDR3 totals 14 residues. Germline V lookup: CDR1 MNHEY, CDR2 SVGAGI. This CDR3 is CASSYGAVGEKLFF. The CDR3 DNA reads as TGTGCCAGCAGTTACGGAGCGGTAGGAGAAAAACTGTTTTTT.

This sequence joins TRBV5-1 and TRBJ2-1; no clear D. The CDR3 length is 14 residues. Looked up from germline, CDR1 is SGHRS and CDR2 is YFSETQ. V lost 0 bases, J lost 3 bases, and 7 bases lay in between. CDR3 DNA sequence: TGCGCCAGCAGCTTGGAGGGCCACTACAATGAGCAGTTCTTC. It codes for CASSLEGHYNEQFF.

This rearrangement joins TRBV9 to TRBJ2-4; 11 bases agree with TRBD1. This CDR3 contains 13 residues. The trim removed 3 bases at V and 8 bases at J, leaving 1 base unmatched. CDR1 and CDR2 from the germline V gene are SGDLS and YYNGEE. The DNA of the CDR3 is TGTGCCAGCAGCGGGACAGGGGGCCACATTCAGTACTTC. Translated, it gives CASSGTGGHIQYF.

This clone has only a few counts. The chain has TRBV29-1 and TRBJ2-1, with D perhaps matching TRBD1 or TRBD2 (5 bases each). Germline values: CDR1 SQVTM, CDR2 ANQGSEA. V lost 6 bases to trimming and J lost 9 bases, with 15 bases between them. This CDR3 is built from 12 residues. The CDR3 nucleotides are TGCAGCGTGTTCCGGGGCACAGGTGAGCAGTTCTTC. Its protein product is CSVFRGTGEQFF.

The chain combines TRBV28 with TRBJ2-3; D possibly corresponds to TRBD2 (6 bases). The CDR3 has 16 amino acids. The V and J ends lost 1 base and 4 bases respectively, with 15 bases between them. From germline, CDR1 is MDHEN and CDR2 SYDVKM. The CDR3 here is CASSLYPGRYADTQYF. Here the CDR3 DNA reads TGTGCCAGCAGTTTATACCCAGGGAGGTACGCAGATACGCAGTATTTT.